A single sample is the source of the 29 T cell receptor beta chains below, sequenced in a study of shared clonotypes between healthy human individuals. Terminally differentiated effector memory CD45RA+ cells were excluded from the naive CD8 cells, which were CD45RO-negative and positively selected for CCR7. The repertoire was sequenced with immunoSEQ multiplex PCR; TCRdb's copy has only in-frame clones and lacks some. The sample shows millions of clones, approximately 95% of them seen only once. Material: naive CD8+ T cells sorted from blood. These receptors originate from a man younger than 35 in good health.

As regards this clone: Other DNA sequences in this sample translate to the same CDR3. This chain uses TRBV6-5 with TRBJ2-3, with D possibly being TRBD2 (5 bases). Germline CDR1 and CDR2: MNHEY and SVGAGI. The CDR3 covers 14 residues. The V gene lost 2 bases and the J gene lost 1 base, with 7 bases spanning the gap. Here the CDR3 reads CASSYVGGTDTQYF. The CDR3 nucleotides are TGTGCCAGCAGTTACGTCGGGGGCACAGATACGCAGTATTTT.

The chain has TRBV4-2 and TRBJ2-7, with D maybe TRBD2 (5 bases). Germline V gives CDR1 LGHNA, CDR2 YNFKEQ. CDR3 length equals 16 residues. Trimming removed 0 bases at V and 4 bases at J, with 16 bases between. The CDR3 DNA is TGTGCCAGCAGCCAAGACTCGGAACTAGTTTCATACGAGCAGTACTTC. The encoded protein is CASSQDSELVSYEQYF.

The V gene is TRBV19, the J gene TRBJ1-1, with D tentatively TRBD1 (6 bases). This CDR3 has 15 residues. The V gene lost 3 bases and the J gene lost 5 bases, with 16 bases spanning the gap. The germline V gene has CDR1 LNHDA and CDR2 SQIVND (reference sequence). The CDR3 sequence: CASSIIGGPLTEAFF. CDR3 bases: TGTGCCAGTAGTATTATCGGGGGGCCTTTGACTGAAGCTTTCTTT.

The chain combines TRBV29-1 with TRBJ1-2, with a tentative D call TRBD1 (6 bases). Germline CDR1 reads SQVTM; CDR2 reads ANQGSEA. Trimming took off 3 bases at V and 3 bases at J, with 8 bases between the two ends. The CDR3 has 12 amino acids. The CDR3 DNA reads TGCAGCGTTGACAGGGGAGACTATGGCTACACCTTC. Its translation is CSVDRGDYGYTF.

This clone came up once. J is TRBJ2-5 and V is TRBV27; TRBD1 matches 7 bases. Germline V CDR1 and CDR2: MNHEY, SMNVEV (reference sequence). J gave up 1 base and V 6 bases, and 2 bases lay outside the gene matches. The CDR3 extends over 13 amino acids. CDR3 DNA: TGTGCCAGCAGAGGGACAGTCCAAGAGACCCAGTACTTC. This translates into CASRGTVQETQYF.

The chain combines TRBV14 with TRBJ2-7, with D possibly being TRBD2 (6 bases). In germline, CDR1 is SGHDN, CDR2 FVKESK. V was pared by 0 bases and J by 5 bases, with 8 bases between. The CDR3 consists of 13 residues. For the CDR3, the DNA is TGTGCCAGCAGCCAAGAGCCGGGAGACGAGCAGTACTTC. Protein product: CASSQEPGDEQYF. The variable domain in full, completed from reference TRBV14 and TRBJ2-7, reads EAGVTQFPSHSVIEKGQTVTLRCDPISGHDNLYWYRRVMGKEIKFLLHFVKESKQDESGMPNNRFLAERTGGTYSTLKVQPAELEDSGVYFCASSQEPGDEQYFGPGTRLTVT.

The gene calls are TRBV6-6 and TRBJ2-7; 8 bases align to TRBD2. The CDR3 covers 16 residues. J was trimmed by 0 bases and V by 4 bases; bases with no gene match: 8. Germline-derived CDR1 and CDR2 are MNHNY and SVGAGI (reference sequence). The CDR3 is CASSFLLAGTSYEQYF. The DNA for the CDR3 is TGTGCCAGCAGTTTCCTATTAGCGGGAACCTCCTACGAGCAGTACTTC.

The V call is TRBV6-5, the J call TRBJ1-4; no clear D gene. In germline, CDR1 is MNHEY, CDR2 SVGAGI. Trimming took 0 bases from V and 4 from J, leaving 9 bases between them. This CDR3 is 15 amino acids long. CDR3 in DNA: TGTGCCAGCAGTTACTCTACAGCAAGTAATGAAAAACTGTTTTTT. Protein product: CASSYSTASNEKLFF.

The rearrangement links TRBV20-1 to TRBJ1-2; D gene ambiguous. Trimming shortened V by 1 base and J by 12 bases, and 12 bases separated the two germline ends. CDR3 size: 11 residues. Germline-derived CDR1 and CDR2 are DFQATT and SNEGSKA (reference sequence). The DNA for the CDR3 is TGCAGTGCTAGAGTTAATTTTGAAGACACCTTC. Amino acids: CSARVNFEDTF.

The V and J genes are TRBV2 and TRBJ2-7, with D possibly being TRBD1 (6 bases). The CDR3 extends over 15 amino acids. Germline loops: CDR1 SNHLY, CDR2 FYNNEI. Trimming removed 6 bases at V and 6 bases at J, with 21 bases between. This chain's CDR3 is CASRTFLGQGLEQYF. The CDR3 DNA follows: TGTGCCAGCAGGACCTTTTTGGGACAAGGGCTCGAGCAGTACTTC.

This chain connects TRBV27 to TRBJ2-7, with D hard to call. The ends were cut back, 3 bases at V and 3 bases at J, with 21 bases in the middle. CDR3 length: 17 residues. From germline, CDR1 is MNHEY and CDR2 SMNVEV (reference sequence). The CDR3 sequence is CASSFQSPGQWDYEQYF. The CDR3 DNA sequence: TGTGCCAGCAGTTTCCAATCACCGGGCCAGTGGGACTACGAGCAGTACTTC.

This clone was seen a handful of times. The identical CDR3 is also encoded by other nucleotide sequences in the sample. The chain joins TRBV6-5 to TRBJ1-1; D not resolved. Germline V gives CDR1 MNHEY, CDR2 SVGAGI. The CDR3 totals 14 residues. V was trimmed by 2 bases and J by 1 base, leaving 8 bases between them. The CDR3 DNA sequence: TGTGCCAGCAGTTACAGGGAGGGGAACACTGAAGCTTTCTTT. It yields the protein CASSYREGNTEAFF.

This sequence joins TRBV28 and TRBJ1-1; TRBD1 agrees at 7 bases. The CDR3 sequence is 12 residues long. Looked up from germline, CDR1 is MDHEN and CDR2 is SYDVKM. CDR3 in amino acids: CDGQVNVTEAFF. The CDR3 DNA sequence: TGTGACGGACAGGTAAACGTCACTGAAGCTTTCTTT.

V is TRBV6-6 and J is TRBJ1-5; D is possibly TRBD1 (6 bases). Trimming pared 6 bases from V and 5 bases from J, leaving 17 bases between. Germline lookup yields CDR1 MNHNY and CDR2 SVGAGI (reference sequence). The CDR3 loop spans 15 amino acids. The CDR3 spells CASRTGYIGDQPQHF. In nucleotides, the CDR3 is TGTGCCAGCAGAACAGGGTATATCGGCGATCAGCCCCAGCATTTT.

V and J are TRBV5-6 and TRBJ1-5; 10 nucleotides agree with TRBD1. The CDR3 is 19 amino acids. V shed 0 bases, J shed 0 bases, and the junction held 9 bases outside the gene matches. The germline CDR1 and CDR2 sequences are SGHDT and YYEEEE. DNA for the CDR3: TGTGCCAGCAGCTTGGGAGGGACAGGGGAAAGTCCTAGCAATCAGCCCCAGCATTTT. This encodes CASSLGGTGESPSNQPQHF.

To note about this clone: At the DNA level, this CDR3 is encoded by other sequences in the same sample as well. This chain's CDR3 is CASSLVAGAYNEQFF. The CDR3, as DNA: TGCGCCAGCAGCCTGGTGGCGGGGGCCTACAATGAGCAGTTCTTC. The J gene is TRBJ2-1, the V gene TRBV5-1; 7 positions match TRBD2. CDR1 is SGHRS, CDR2 YFSETQ, per germline. Losses at the gene ends were 4 bases for V and 2 bases for J; bases not matched to a gene: 6. The CDR3 runs to 15 residues. Full variable domain (outside the CDR3, taken from reference TRBV5-1 and TRBJ2-1): KAGVTQTPRYLIKTRGQQVTLSCSPISGHRSVSWYQQTPGQGLQFLFEYFSETQRNKGNFPGRFSGRQFSNSRSEMNVSTLELGDSALYLCASSLVAGAYNEQFFGPGTRLTVL.

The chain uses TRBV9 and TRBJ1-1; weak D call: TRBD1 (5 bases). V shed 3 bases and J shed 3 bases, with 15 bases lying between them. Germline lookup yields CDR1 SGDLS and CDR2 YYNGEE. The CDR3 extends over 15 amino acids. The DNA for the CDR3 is TGTGCCAGCAGCGAGGTGGGAGGGGCGTACACTGAAGCTTTCTTT. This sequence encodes CASSEVGGAYTEAFF.

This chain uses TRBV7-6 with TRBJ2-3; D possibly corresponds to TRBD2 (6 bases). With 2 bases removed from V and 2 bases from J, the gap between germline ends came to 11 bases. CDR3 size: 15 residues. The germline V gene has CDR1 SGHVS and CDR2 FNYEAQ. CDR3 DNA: TGTGCCAGCAGCTTATATAGCGGAACCACAGATACGCAGTATTTT. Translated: CASSLYSGTTDTQYF.

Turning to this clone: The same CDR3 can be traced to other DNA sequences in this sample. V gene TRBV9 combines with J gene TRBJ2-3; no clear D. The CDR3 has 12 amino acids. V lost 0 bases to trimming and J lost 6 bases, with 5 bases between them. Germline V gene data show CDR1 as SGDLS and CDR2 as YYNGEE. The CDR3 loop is CASSVDGDTQYF. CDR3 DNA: TGTGCCAGCAGCGTAGATGGGGATACGCAGTATTTT.

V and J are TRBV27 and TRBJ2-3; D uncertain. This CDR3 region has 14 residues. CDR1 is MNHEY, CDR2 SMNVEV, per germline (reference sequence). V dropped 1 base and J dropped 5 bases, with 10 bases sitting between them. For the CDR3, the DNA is TGTGCCAGCAGTTTATTACAGTCGCAAGATACGCAGTATTTT. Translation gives CASSLLQSQDTQYF.

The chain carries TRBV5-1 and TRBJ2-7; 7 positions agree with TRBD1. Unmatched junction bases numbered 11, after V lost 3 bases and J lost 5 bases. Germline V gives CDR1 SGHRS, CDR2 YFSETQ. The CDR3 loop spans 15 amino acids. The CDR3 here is CASSYAGGTVNEQYF. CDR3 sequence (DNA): TGCGCCAGCAGCTACGCAGGGGGTACTGTCAACGAGCAGTACTTC.

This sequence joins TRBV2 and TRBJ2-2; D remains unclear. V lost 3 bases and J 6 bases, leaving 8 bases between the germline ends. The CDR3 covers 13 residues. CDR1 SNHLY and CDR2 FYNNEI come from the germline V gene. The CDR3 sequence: CASSDLWAGELFF. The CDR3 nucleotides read TGTGCCAGCAGTGACTTATGGGCCGGGGAGCTGTTTTTT.

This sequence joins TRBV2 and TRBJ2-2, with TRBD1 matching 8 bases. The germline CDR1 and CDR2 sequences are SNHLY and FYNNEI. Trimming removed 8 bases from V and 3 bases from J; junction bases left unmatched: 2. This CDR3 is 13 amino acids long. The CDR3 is CASQGADTGELFF. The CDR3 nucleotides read TGTGCCAGCCAGGGGGCGGACACCGGGGAGCTGTTTTTT.

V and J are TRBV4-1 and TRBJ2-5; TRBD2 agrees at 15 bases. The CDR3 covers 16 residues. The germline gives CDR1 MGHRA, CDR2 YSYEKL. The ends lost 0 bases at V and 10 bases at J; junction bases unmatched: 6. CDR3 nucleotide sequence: TGCGCCAGCAGCCAAGAAGAAGGACTAGCGGGGGGGGACCAGTACTTC. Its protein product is CASSQEEGLAGGDQYF.

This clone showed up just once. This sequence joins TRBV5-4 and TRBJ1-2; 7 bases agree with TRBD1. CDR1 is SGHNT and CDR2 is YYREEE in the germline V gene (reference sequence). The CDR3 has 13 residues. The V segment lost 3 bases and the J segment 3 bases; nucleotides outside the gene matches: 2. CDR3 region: CASSWQGDYGYTF. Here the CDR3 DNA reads TGTGCCAGCAGCTGGCAGGGGGACTATGGCTACACCTTC.

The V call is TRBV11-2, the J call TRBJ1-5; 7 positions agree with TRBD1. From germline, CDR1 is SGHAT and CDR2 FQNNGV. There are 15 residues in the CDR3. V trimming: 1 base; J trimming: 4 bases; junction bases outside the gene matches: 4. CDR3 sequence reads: CASSLGNRGNQPQHF. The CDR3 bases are TGTGCCAGCAGCTTAGGGAACAGGGGTAATCAGCCCCAGCATTTT.

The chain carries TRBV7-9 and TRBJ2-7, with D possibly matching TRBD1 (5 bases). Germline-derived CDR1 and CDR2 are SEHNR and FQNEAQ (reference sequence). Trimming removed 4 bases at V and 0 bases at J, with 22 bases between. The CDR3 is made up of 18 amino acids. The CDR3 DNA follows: TGTGCCAGCAGCTCTCCAGACAGACCTCTAAGATACTCCTACGAGCAGTACTTC. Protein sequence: CASSSPDRPLRYSYEQYF. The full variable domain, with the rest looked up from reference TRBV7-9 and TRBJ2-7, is DTGVSQNPRHKITKRGQNVTFRCDPISEHNRLYWYRQTLGQGPEFLTYFQNEAQLEKSRLLSDRFSAERPKGSFSTLEIQRTEQGDSAMYLCASSSPDRPLRYSYEQYFGPGTRLTVT.

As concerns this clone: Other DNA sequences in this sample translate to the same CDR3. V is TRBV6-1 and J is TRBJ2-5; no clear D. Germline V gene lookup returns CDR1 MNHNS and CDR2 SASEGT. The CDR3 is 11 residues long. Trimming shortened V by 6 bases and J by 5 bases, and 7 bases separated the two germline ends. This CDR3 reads CASSVFETQYF. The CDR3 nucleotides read TGTGCCAGCAGCGTTTTTGAGACCCAGTACTTC.

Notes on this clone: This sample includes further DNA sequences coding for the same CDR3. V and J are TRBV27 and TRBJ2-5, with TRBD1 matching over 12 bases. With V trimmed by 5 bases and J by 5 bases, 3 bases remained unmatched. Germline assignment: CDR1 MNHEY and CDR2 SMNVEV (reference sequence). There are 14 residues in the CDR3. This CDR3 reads CASSAGTGGETQYF. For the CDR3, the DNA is TGTGCCAGCAGTGCCGGGACAGGGGGCGAGACCCAGTACTTC.